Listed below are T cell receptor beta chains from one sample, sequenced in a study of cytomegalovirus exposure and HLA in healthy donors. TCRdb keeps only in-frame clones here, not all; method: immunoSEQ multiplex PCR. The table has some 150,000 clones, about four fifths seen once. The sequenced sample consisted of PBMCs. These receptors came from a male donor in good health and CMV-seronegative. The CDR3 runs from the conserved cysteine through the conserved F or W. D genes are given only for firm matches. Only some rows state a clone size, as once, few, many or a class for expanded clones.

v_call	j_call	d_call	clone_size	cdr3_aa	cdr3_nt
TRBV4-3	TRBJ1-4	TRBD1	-	CASSQLGTGGANEKLFF	TGCGCCAGCAGCCAATTGGGGACAGGGGGCGCGAATGAAAAACTGTTTTTT
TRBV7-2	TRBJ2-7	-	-	CASSSRTRMYEQYF	TGTGCCAGCAGCTCCAGGACACGAATGTACGAGCAGTACTTC
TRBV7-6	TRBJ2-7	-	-	CASGPLGDSYEQYF	TGTGCCAGCGGCCCCTTAGGAGACTCCTACGAGCAGTACTTC
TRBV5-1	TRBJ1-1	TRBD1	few	CASSSGQWGNTEAFF	TGCGCCAGCAGCTCGGGACAGTGGGGGAACACTGAAGCTTTCTTT
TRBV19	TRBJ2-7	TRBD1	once	CASRSTGGSYEQYF	TGTGCCAGTAGATCGACAGGGGGCAGCTACGAGCAGTACTTC
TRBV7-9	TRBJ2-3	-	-	CASSLDISTDTQYF	TGTGCCAGCAGCCTTGACATAAGCACAGATACGCAGTATTTT
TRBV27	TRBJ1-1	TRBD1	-	CASPDRGGHMNTEAFF	TGTGCCAGCCCGGACAGGGGAGGACATATGAACACTGAAGCTTTCTTT
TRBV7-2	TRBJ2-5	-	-	CASSPYRGRETQYF	TGTGCCAGCAGCCCATATAGGGGTCGGGAGACCCAGTACTTC
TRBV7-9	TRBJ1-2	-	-	CASSLAGTGSYGYTF	TGTGCCAGCAGCTTAGCGGGAACAGGGAGCTATGGCTACACCTTC
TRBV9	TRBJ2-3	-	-	CASSVVGGPTDTQYF	TGTGCCAGCAGCGTAGTGGGGGGGCCCACAGATACGCAGTATTTT
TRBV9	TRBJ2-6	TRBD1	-	CASSVGGTGEMGANVLTF	TGTGCCAGCAGCGTAGGAGGGACAGGTGAGATGGGGGCCAACGTCCTGACTTTC
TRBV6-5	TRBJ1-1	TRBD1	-	CASSFGQGGTEAFF	TGTGCCAGCAGCTTTGGACAGGGAGGCACTGAAGCTTTCTTT
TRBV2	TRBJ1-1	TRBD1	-	CASSSTTGTTEAFF	TGTGCCAGCAGTTCCACGACAGGGACTACTGAAGCTTTCTTT
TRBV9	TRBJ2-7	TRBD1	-	CASSVRTGSGYEQYF	TGTGCCAGCAGCGTCCGGACAGGGTCGGGGTACGAGCAGTACTTC
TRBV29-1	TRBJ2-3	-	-	CSPKEGDTQYF	TGCAGCCCGAAGGAGGGAGATACGCAGTATTTT
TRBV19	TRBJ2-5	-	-	CASSIRGRRETQYF	TGTGCCAGTAGTATCAGGGGACGGAGAGAGACCCAGTACTTC
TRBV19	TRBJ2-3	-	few	CASSISGTDTQYF	TGTGCCAGTAGTATATCCGGCACAGATACGCAGTATTTT
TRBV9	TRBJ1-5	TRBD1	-	CASSPPPLDRGVSNQPQHF	TGTGCCAGCAGCCCGCCACCCCTGGACAGGGGAGTTAGCAATCAGCCCCAGCATTTT
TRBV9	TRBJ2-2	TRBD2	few	CASSPRTSGATGELFF	TGTGCCAGCAGCCCTAGGACTAGCGGGGCCACCGGGGAGCTGTTTTTT
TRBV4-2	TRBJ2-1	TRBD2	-	CASSQASGGFNEQFF	TGTGCCAGCAGCCAAGCTAGCGGGGGGTTTAATGAGCAGTTCTTC
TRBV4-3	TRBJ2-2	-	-	CASSQDPTAGELFF	TGCGCCAGCAGCCAAGATCCTACCGCCGGGGAGCTGTTTTTT
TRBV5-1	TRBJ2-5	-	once	CASSLRLGAHQETQYF	TGCGCCAGCAGCCTGAGGTTGGGGGCACACCAAGAGACCCAGTACTTC
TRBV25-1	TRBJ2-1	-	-	CASSDPSPGEQFF	TGTGCCAGCAGTGATCCCAGTCCAGGCGAGCAGTTCTTC
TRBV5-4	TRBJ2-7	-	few	CASSVGQYYEQYF	TGTGCCAGCAGTGTCGGACAGTATTACGAGCAGTACTTC
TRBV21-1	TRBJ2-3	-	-	CASSKESWAAQSNTDTQYF	TGTGCCAGCAGCAAAGAAAGTTGGGCAGCCCAGTCAAACACAGATACGCAGTATTTT
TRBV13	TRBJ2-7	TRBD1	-	CASSLVGTGVTYEQYF	TGTGCCAGCAGCTTAGTGGGGACAGGGGTAACCTACGAGCAGTACTTC
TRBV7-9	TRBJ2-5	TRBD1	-	CASSLGTGGGETQYF	TGTGCCAGCAGCTTAGGGACAGGGGGAGGAGAGACCCAGTACTTC
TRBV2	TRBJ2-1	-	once	CASSEAHRAAYNEQFF	TGTGCCAGCAGTGAAGCCCACAGGGCTGCCTACAATGAGCAGTTCTTC
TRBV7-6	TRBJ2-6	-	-	CASSLEGGANVLTF	TGTGCCAGCAGCCTCGAGGGAGGGGCCAACGTCCTGACTTTC
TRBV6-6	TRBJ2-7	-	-	CASSYRQTSFYEQYF	TGTGCCAGCAGTTACAGGCAGACAAGTTTCTACGAGCAGTACTTC
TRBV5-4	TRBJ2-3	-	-	CASSLIPSDTQYF	TGTGCCAGCAGCTTGATTCCCTCCGATACGCAGTATTTT
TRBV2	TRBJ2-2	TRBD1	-	CASSKPPGQVVNTGELFF	TGTGCCAGCAGCAAACCACCGGGACAGGTCGTGAACACCGGGGAGCTGTTTTTT
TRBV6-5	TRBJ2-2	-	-	CASSTVFGGELFF	TGTGCCAGCAGTACGGTATTTGGCGGGGAGCTGTTTTTT
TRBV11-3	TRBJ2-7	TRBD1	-	CASRTGGTTYEQYF	TGTGCCAGCAGAACAGGGGGTACCACCTACGAGCAGTACTTC
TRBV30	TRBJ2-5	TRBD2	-	CAWTLPSGGAYQETQYF	TGTGCCTGGACCTTGCCTAGCGGGGGGGCGTATCAAGAGACCCAGTACTTC
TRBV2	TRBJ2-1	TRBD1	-	CASSGQGPYNEQFF	TGTGCCAGCAGTGGACAGGGCCCCTACAATGAGCAGTTCTTC
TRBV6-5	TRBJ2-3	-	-	CASRRSTDTQYF	TGTGCCAGCAGGCGGAGCACAGATACGCAGTATTTT
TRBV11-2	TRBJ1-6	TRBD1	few	CASSPRQGGSSYNSPLHF	TGTGCCAGCAGCCCCAGACAGGGGGGGAGCTCCTATAATTCACCCCTCCACTTT
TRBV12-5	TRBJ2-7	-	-	CASGGNYEQYF	TGTGCTAGTGGCGGTAATTACGAGCAGTACTTC
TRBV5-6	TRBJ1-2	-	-	CASSLGREVGYTF	TGTGCCAGCAGCTTGGGGCGTGAGGTGGGCTACACCTTC
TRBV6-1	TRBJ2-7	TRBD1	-	CASSEAGQGRDEQYF	TGTGCCAGCAGTGAAGCGGGACAGGGGAGGGACGAGCAGTACTTC
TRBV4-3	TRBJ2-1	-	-	CASSQDLRSGNEQFF	TGCGCCAGCAGCCAAGATCTGAGGTCCGGGAATGAGCAGTTCTTC
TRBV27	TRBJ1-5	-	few	CASSLGTGGNSNQPQHF	TGTGCCAGCAGTTTAGGAACTGGGGGGAATAGCAATCAGCCCCAGCATTTT
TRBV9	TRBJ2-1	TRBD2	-	CASSVAGTSGLQNEQFF	TGTGCCAGCAGCGTAGCTGGGACTAGCGGATTACAGAATGAGCAGTTCTTC
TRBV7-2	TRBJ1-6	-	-	CASSSRGNSPLHF	TGTGCCAGCAGTTCAAGGGGTAATTCACCCCTCCACTTT
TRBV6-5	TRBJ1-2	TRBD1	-	CASSYTGQGIGGYTF	TGTGCCAGCAGTTACACCGGACAGGGAATCGGTGGCTACACCTTC